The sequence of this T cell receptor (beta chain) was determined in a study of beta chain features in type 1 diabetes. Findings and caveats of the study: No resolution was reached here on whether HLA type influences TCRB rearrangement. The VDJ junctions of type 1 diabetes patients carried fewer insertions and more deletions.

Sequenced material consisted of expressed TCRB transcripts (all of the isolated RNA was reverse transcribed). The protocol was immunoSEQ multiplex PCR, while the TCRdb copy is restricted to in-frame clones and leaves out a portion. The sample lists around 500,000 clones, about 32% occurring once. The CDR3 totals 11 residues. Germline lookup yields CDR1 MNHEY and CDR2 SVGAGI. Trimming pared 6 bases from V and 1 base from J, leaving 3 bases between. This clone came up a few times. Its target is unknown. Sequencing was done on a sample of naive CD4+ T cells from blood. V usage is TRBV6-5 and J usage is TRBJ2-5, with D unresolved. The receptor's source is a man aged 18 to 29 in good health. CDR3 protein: CASRVQETQYF. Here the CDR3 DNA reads TGTGCCAGCAGGGTCCAAGAGACCCAGTACTTC.